These 20 T cell receptor beta chains share one sample of origin, sequenced in a study of blood T cell repertoires in COVID-19. TCRdb's table, derived via immunoSEQ multiplex PCR, lists solely in-frame clones and lacks some. Of some 190,000 clones in the sample, 80% were seen once. Material: PBMCs or T cells enriched from blood (not recorded which). Receptors were obtained from a man aged 55 to 70 who had been exposed to COVID-19.

This chain uses TRBV5-4 with TRBJ1-1; 8 bases are shared with TRBD1. Germline CDR1 is SGHNT and CDR2 is YYREEE (reference sequence). The V segment lost 5 bases and the J segment 0 bases; nucleotides outside the gene matches: 9. There are 16 residues in the CDR3. In DNA form, the CDR3 reads TGTGCCAGCAGAACGGGGACAGGTACCATGAACACTGAAGCTTTCTTT. Protein sequence: CASRTGTGTMNTEAFF.

CDR3 amino acids: CASSGSDPYEQYF. CDR3 sequence (DNA): TGTGCCAGCAGTGGTAGCGACCCCTACGAGCAGTACTTC. This chain joins TRBV27 and TRBJ2-7, with D perhaps matching TRBD2 (5 bases). CDR3 length equals 13 residues. V was cut by 5 bases and J by 2 bases, with 10 bases left in between. The germline V gene encodes CDR1 MNHEY and CDR2 SMNVEV (reference sequence).

V is TRBV10-3 and J is TRBJ2-3, with TRBD2 as a possible D gene (6 bases). Trimming shortened V by 6 bases and J by 5 bases, and 18 bases separated the two germline ends. The CDR3 runs 15 residues. The germline V gene has CDR1 ENHRY and CDR2 SYGVKD. The CDR3: CAISHFAEGQDTQYF. For the CDR3, the DNA is TGTGCCATCAGCCACTTTGCGGAGGGGCAAGATACGCAGTATTTT.

The chain joins TRBV2 to TRBJ2-7; 9 bases fit TRBD1. With V trimmed by 6 bases and J by 2 bases, 5 bases remained unmatched. CDR3 length: 14 residues. Per germline, CDR1 SNHLY and CDR2 FYNNEI. The CDR3 sequence is CASRGTGPTYEQYF. CDR3 DNA: TGTGCCAGCAGGGGGACAGGGCCTACCTACGAGCAGTACTTC.

This chain uses TRBV5-6 with TRBJ2-7; a possible D gene is TRBD2 (6 bases). V was shortened by 4 bases and J by 0 bases, with 11 bases between the two germline ends. CDR1 is SGHDT and CDR2 is YYEEEE in the germline V gene. This CDR3 comprises 14 residues. In nucleotides, the CDR3 is TGTGCCAGCAGCGTCGGGGGACCCTCCTACGAGCAGTACTTC. This sequence encodes CASSVGGPSYEQYF.

J is TRBJ2-2 and V is TRBV2; 9 bases line up with TRBD2. Germline CDR1 and CDR2: SNHLY and FYNNEI. The V gene end was trimmed by 5 bases and the J gene end by 10 bases; junction bases not matched to a gene: 2. This CDR3 has 12 residues. The CDR3 loop reads CASSQREVELFF. As DNA, the CDR3 is TGTGCCAGCAGTCAGCGGGAGGTGGAGCTGTTTTTT.

This clone was observed a few times. The chain combines TRBV19 with TRBJ1-5, with 10 bases matching TRBD1. Trimming took 8 bases from V and 1 from J; bases not matched to a gene: 2. The CDR3 has 14 residues. CDR1 is LNHDA and CDR2 is SQIVND in the germline V gene (reference sequence). The DNA of the CDR3 is TGTGCCAGTGACAGGGGGCTAAGCAATCAGCCCCAGCATTTT. Its translation: CASDRGLSNQPQHF.

The V gene is TRBV24-1, the J gene TRBJ2-1, with 7 nucleotides matching TRBD2. CDR1 KGHDR and CDR2 SFDVKD come from the germline V gene. This CDR3 has 13 residues. With V trimmed by 12 bases and J by 6 bases, 10 bases remained unmatched. DNA for the CDR3: TGTGCCGCAACGGGAGGAGTAGGCAATGAGCAGTTCTTC. It encodes CAATGGVGNEQFF.

The rearrangement joins TRBV4-3 to TRBJ1-6, with D unresolved. CDR1 is LGHNA and CDR2 is YSLEER in the germline V gene. The CDR3 is 14 amino acids. V dropped 1 base and J dropped 6 bases, with 7 bases sitting between them. The chain's CDR3 is CASSQVLSNSPLHF. The DNA for the CDR3 is TGCGCCAGCAGCCAAGTTTTGAGTAATTCACCCCTCCACTTT.

V is TRBV5-4 and J is TRBJ1-2; D is undetermined. Trimming removed 4 bases from V and 2 bases from J, with 12 bases in between. Germline V lookup: CDR1 SGHNT, CDR2 YYREEE (reference sequence). There are 14 residues in the CDR3. The CDR3 DNA follows: TGTGCCAGCAGCCATCTCGGAGGGAACTATGGCTACACCTTC. Amino acids: CASSHLGGNYGYTF.

The CDR3: CASSLSGHGNQPQHF. The CDR3 DNA is TGTGCCAGCAGCTTATCAGGGCATGGCAATCAGCCCCAGCATTTT. The chain links TRBV11-2 to TRBJ1-5, with TRBD1 as a possible D gene (5 bases). This CDR3 spans 15 amino acids. CDR1 is SGHAT and CDR2 is FQNNGV in the germline V gene. V was clipped by 2 bases and J by 2 bases, with 10 bases between them.

This rearrangement joins TRBV7-2 to TRBJ2-7, with 10 bases fitting TRBD2. The CDR3 loop spans 19 amino acids. Per the germline V gene, CDR1 is SGHTA and CDR2 is FQGNSA. V was clipped by 1 base and J by 1 base; unmatched bases: 13. The CDR3 reads CASSLGFPHRTSGSYEQYF. Written as DNA, the CDR3 is TGTGCCAGCAGCTTAGGGTTTCCCCACCGGACTAGCGGTTCCTACGAGCAGTACTTC.

The J gene is TRBJ2-3, the V gene TRBV19, with a weak D call TRBD2 (6 bases). CDR3 size: 14 residues. The germline CDR1 and CDR2 sequences are LNHDA and SQIVND (reference sequence). The V and J ends lost 6 bases and 2 bases respectively, with 12 bases between them. The CDR3 reads CASSPGLHTDTQYF. In DNA form, the CDR3 reads TGTGCCAGTAGCCCGGGACTTCACACAGATACGCAGTATTTT.

The chain is built from TRBV6-6 and TRBJ1-1; D possibly corresponds to TRBD1 (5 bases). The CDR3 has 15 residues. CDR1 is MNHNY, CDR2 SVGAGI, per germline (reference sequence). V dropped 5 bases and J dropped 0 bases, with 13 bases sitting between them. CDR3 in amino acids: CASSIPQGMNTEAFF. In DNA form, the CDR3 reads TGTGCCAGCAGTATCCCCCAGGGAATGAACACTGAAGCTTTCTTT.

V gene TRBV11-2 combines with J gene TRBJ1-2, with 10 bases that match TRBD1. V shed 5 bases, J shed 7 bases, and the junction held 13 bases outside the gene matches. Germline loops: CDR1 SGHAT, CDR2 FQNNGV. This CDR3 contains 16 residues. The CDR3 loop reads CASSPTTRQGARGYTF. The CDR3, as DNA: TGTGCCAGCAGCCCAACTACGAGACAGGGGGCTCGTGGCTACACCTTC.

This chain connects TRBV5-4 to TRBJ2-1; 9 nucleotides align to TRBD2. CDR3 length: 17 residues. Trimming at V came to 0 bases and at J to 2 bases, leaving 6 bases not matched to a gene. From germline, CDR1 is SGHNT and CDR2 YYREEE (reference sequence). Here the CDR3 reads CASSLGAGGPPYNEQFF. The CDR3 bases are TGTGCCAGCAGCTTGGGGGCGGGAGGGCCGCCCTACAATGAGCAGTTCTTC.

The V gene is TRBV5-1, the J gene TRBJ2-1; TRBD2 aligns across 11 bases. Trimming at V came to 5 bases and at J to 3 bases, leaving 10 bases not matched to a gene. The CDR3 sequence is 17 residues long. Germline assignment: CDR1 SGHRS and CDR2 YFSETQ. The CDR3, as DNA: TGCGCCAGCAGGTATACGACTAGCGGGGAATACTACAATGAGCAGTTCTTC. Its protein product is CASRYTTSGEYYNEQFF.

The V gene is TRBV6-2 or TRBV6-3, the J gene TRBJ2-2, with 11 bases identical to TRBD2. This CDR3 spans 18 amino acids. Looked up from germline, CDR1 is MNHEY and CDR2 is SVGEGT. V shed 1 base, J shed 6 bases, and the junction held 10 bases outside the gene matches. CDR3 sequence reads: CASSYWSGLADKSGELFF. DNA of the CDR3: TGTGCCAGCAGTTACTGGTCGGGACTAGCGGACAAATCCGGGGAGCTGTTTTTT.

The chain links TRBV19 to TRBJ2-5; 7 nucleotides line up with TRBD1. J lost 5 bases, V lost 4 bases, and 4 bases had no gene match. This CDR3 has 13 amino acids. The germline V gene has CDR1 LNHDA and CDR2 SQIVND (reference sequence). The CDR3 DNA follows: TGTGCCAGTAGTAGAGGGGGCGGGGAGACCCAGTACTTC. Translating it yields CASSRGGGETQYF.

The count of this clone is one. The V gene is TRBV19, the J gene TRBJ1-5; 7 positions match TRBD1. Germline CDR1 is LNHDA and CDR2 is SQIVND (reference sequence). This CDR3 region has 12 residues. CDR3 loop: CAVRQGDQPQHF. The CDR3 nucleotides are TGTGCTGTTCGACAGGGCGATCAGCCCCAGCATTTT.